Listed below are T cell receptor beta chains from one sample, sequenced in a study of cytomegalovirus exposure and HLA in healthy donors. The data were produced by immunoSEQ multiplex PCR, yet TCRdb's version contains in-frame clones alone and is incomplete. The sample has about 130,000 clones; about 89% are singletons. The sequenced sample consisted of PBMCs. These receptors were taken from a woman in her late teens or twenties in good health and CMV-seronegative. The CDR3 runs from the conserved cysteine through the conserved F or W. A D gene is named only where the DNA matches it firmly. Where a row states a size, it is once, few, many or the class of an expanded clone; other rows omit it.

j_gene: TRBJ2-7
d_gene: TRBD1
v_gene: TRBV18
abundance: NA
CDR3nt: TGTGCCAGCTCACCCGCCCGGACAGGTAACTACGAGCAGTACTTC
CDR3aa: CASSPARTGNYEQYF

j_gene: TRBJ1-4
d_gene: TRBD1
v_gene: TRBV5-4
abundance: NA
CDR3nt: TGTGCCAGCAGAAATTCCCAACAGGGGGAAGAAAAACTGTTTTTT
CDR3aa: CASRNSQQGEEKLFF

j_gene: TRBJ2-7
d_gene: NA
v_gene: TRBV27
abundance: once
CDR3nt: TGTGCCAGCAGTTTGAGTAGTGGTTTCGAGCAGTACTTC
CDR3aa: CASSLSSGFEQYF

j_gene: TRBJ1-1
d_gene: NA
v_gene: TRBV7-8
abundance: NA
CDR3nt: TGTGCCAGCAGCTTAACAGGTGGGAACACTGAAGCTTTCTTT
CDR3aa: CASSLTGGNTEAFF

j_gene: TRBJ2-3
d_gene: TRBD2
v_gene: TRBV11-3
abundance: NA
CDR3nt: TGTGCCAGCACCCTTGGGACTAGCGGGAGAGTAGATACGCAGTATTTT
CDR3aa: CASTLGTSGRVDTQYF

j_gene: TRBJ1-5
d_gene: NA
v_gene: TRBV7-4
abundance: NA
CDR3nt: TGTGCCAGCAGTTATCAGGGCAACAATCAGCCCCAGCATTTT
CDR3aa: CASSYQGNNQPQHF

j_gene: TRBJ2-7
d_gene: NA
v_gene: TRBV2
abundance: few
CDR3nt: TGTGCCAGCAGGGACAGCTACGAGCAGTACTTC
CDR3aa: CASRDSYEQYF

j_gene: TRBJ2-3
d_gene: NA
v_gene: TRBV5-1
abundance: medium-sized
CDR3nt: TGCGCCAGCAGCTTAGCGGAAAGCACAGATACGCAGTATTTT
CDR3aa: CASSLAESTDTQYF

j_gene: TRBJ1-5
d_gene: NA
v_gene: TRBV6-4
abundance: NA
CDR3nt: TGTGCCAGCAGTTCTTCCGGGGGGACTAATCAGCCCCAGCATTTT
CDR3aa: CASSSSGGTNQPQHF

j_gene: TRBJ2-7
d_gene: TRBD1
v_gene: TRBV28
abundance: NA
CDR3nt: TGTGCCAGCAGTACCAACAGGGGGCTCAACGAGCAGTACTTC
CDR3aa: CASSTNRGLNEQYF

j_gene: TRBJ2-1
d_gene: NA
v_gene: TRBV27
abundance: few
CDR3nt: TGTGCCAGCACTTCAGGGTATGAGCAGTTCTTC
CDR3aa: CASTSGYEQFF

j_gene: TRBJ1-5
d_gene: NA
v_gene: TRBV4-1
abundance: few
CDR3nt: TGCGCCAGCAGCCGTTTGGAAGGGGGAAATCAGCCCCAGCATTTT
CDR3aa: CASSRLEGGNQPQHF

j_gene: TRBJ2-7
d_gene: NA
v_gene: TRBV4-1
abundance: NA
CDR3nt: TGCGCCAGCAGCCAAGGGGCGGAGGGCTCCTACGAGCAGTACTTC
CDR3aa: CASSQGAEGSYEQYF

j_gene: TRBJ1-4
d_gene: NA
v_gene: TRBV6-5
abundance: NA
CDR3nt: TGTGCCAGCAGTTACTCGGAAGGGGGTAATGAAAAACTGTTTTTT
CDR3aa: CASSYSEGGNEKLFF

j_gene: TRBJ2-7
d_gene: TRBD2
v_gene: TRBV5-4
abundance: NA
CDR3nt: TGTGCCAGCAGCTCCCGGTCGGGACTAGCGAACTACGAGCAGTACTTC
CDR3aa: CASSSRSGLANYEQYF

j_gene: TRBJ2-3
d_gene: NA
v_gene: TRBV6-5
abundance: NA
CDR3nt: TGTGCCAGCAGTTACGAGGTGGAACCGACCCCAGATACGCAGTATTTT
CDR3aa: CASSYEVEPTPDTQYF

j_gene: TRBJ2-1
d_gene: NA
v_gene: TRBV10-1
abundance: NA
CDR3nt: TGCGCCAGCAGTGAGTCGAGCCCAAGAGGTGGTTTCAATGAGCAGTTCTTC
CDR3aa: CASSESSPRGGFNEQFF

j_gene: TRBJ2-2
d_gene: TRBD1
v_gene: TRBV11-3
abundance: NA
CDR3nt: TGTGCCAGCAGCTTAGATCCCGGGACAGGGGCTAACACCGGGGAGCTGTTTTTT
CDR3aa: CASSLDPGTGANTGELFF

j_gene: TRBJ1-3
d_gene: NA
v_gene: TRBV2
abundance: NA
CDR3nt: TGTGCCAGCAGTGAAGCGCTTACGGGAGATGCTGGAAACACCATATATTTT
CDR3aa: CASSEALTGDAGNTIYF

j_gene: TRBJ2-1
d_gene: NA
v_gene: TRBV6-5
abundance: few
CDR3nt: TGTGCCAGCAGTCCTAGCGTTAGCTCCTACAATGAGCAGTTCTTC
CDR3aa: CASSPSVSSYNEQFF

j_gene: TRBJ2-7
d_gene: NA
v_gene: TRBV6-5
abundance: NA
CDR3nt: TGTGCCAGCAGTCGACAGACCCCAGGCTACGAGCAGTACTTC
CDR3aa: CASSRQTPGYEQYF

j_gene: TRBJ1-4
d_gene: NA
v_gene: TRBV9
abundance: NA
CDR3nt: TGTGCCAGCAGCAGCGGGGAGTCTGCAACTAATGAAAAACTGTTTTTT
CDR3aa: CASSSGESATNEKLFF

j_gene: TRBJ1-1
d_gene: NA
v_gene: TRBV11-2
abundance: NA
CDR3nt: TGTGCCAGCAGCTTAGGGGGACTGCTCTTTGAAGCTTTCTTT
CDR3aa: CASSLGGLLFEAFF

j_gene: TRBJ2-3
d_gene: TRBD2
v_gene: TRBV2
abundance: NA
CDR3nt: TGTGCCAGCAGTGCTGGTCGCGGGAGTTTGACAGATACGCAGTATTTT
CDR3aa: CASSAGRGSLTDTQYF

j_gene: TRBJ2-7
d_gene: NA
v_gene: TRBV28
abundance: NA
CDR3nt: TGTGCCAGCAGTTTTACCGGCGGGATCTACGAGCAGTACTTC
CDR3aa: CASSFTGGIYEQYF

j_gene: TRBJ1-1
d_gene: NA
v_gene: TRBV4-1
abundance: NA
CDR3nt: TGCGCCAGCAGCACTACGGGAGGCCTCACTGAAGCTTTCTTT
CDR3aa: CASSTTGGLTEAFF

j_gene: TRBJ2-7
d_gene: NA
v_gene: TRBV15
abundance: NA
CDR3nt: TGTGCCACCAGCAGGGGGGAAATATTCGGGAGCGACGAGCAGTACTTC
CDR3aa: CATSRGEIFGSDEQYF

j_gene: TRBJ2-7
d_gene: NA
v_gene: TRBV4-1
abundance: NA
CDR3nt: TGCGCCAGCAGCCAAGATCGGGGAACAGGGTTCGAGTCCTACGAGCAGTACTTC
CDR3aa: CASSQDRGTGFESYEQYF

j_gene: TRBJ2-4
d_gene: TRBD2
v_gene: TRBV7-9
abundance: NA
CDR3nt: TGTGCCAGCAGCTCTCTTACTGGGGCTAGCGGACGGGGCATTCAGTACTTC
CDR3aa: CASSSLTGASGRGIQYF

j_gene: TRBJ1-3
d_gene: NA
v_gene: TRBV7-9
abundance: NA
CDR3nt: TGTGCCAGCAGCTTAGACCCGGGATCTGGAAACACCATATATTTT
CDR3aa: CASSLDPGSGNTIYF

j_gene: TRBJ2-2
d_gene: NA
v_gene: TRBV7-9
abundance: NA
CDR3nt: TGTGCCAGCAGCTTTGACAATGTAAACACCGGGGAGCTGTTTTTT
CDR3aa: CASSFDNVNTGELFF

j_gene: TRBJ2-1
d_gene: NA
v_gene: TRBV11-2
abundance: NA
CDR3nt: TGTGCCAGCAGCTCCCCCAGGGGCGCCTACAATGAGCAGTTCTTC
CDR3aa: CASSSPRGAYNEQFF

j_gene: TRBJ1-2
d_gene: NA
v_gene: TRBV5-1
abundance: NA
CDR3nt: TGCGCCAGCAGCTTGGACCTGGGGGCCGGCTATGGCTACACCTTC
CDR3aa: CASSLDLGAGYGYTF

j_gene: TRBJ1-1
d_gene: TRBD1
v_gene: TRBV6-6
abundance: NA
CDR3nt: TGTGCCAGCAGTCAACCCGGGACAGGGACGAACACTGAAGCTTTCTTT
CDR3aa: CASSQPGTGTNTEAFF

j_gene: TRBJ1-2
d_gene: NA
v_gene: TRBV7-3
abundance: NA
CDR3nt: TGTGCCAGCAGCTTAGCGGCAGAATTTAACTATGGCTACACCTTC
CDR3aa: CASSLAAEFNYGYTF

j_gene: TRBJ2-1
d_gene: NA
v_gene: TRBV29-1
abundance: NA
CDR3nt: TGCAGCGTTGATCGTCGTACCTACAATGAGCAGTTCTTC
CDR3aa: CSVDRRTYNEQFF

j_gene: TRBJ2-3
d_gene: TRBD1
v_gene: TRBV4-1
abundance: NA
CDR3nt: TGCGCCAGCAGCCTAACAGGGGCAGATACGCAGTATTTT
CDR3aa: CASSLTGADTQYF

j_gene: TRBJ1-5
d_gene: TRBD1
v_gene: TRBV2
abundance: once
CDR3nt: TGTGCCAGCAGTGGAGGATCGACAGGGGATAATCAGCCCCAGCATTTT
CDR3aa: CASSGGSTGDNQPQHF

j_gene: TRBJ1-5
d_gene: NA
v_gene: TRBV4-1
abundance: few
CDR3nt: TGCGCCAGCAGCCAAGAGGCAGCGTCAAGCAATCAGCCCCAGCATTTT
CDR3aa: CASSQEAASSNQPQHF

j_gene: TRBJ2-7
d_gene: TRBD1
v_gene: TRBV11-2
abundance: NA
CDR3nt: TGTGCCAGCAGCCACCAGAAGACAGGGCCCTACGAGCAGTACTTC
CDR3aa: CASSHQKTGPYEQYF

j_gene: TRBJ2-1
d_gene: TRBD2
v_gene: TRBV9
abundance: NA
CDR3nt: TGTGCCAGCAGCCCTCCGGGCGGGAGACACAATGAGCAGTTCTTC
CDR3aa: CASSPPGGRHNEQFF

j_gene: TRBJ1-5
d_gene: NA
v_gene: TRBV28
abundance: NA
CDR3nt: TGTGCCAGCAGTGTGATCGGGGGGGCGCACCAGCCCCAGCATTTT
CDR3aa: CASSVIGGAHQPQHF

j_gene: TRBJ2-1
d_gene: NA
v_gene: TRBV13
abundance: NA
CDR3nt: TGTGCCAGCAGCCACCCTACTTCAGACAGCTCCTACAATGAGCAGTTCTTC
CDR3aa: CASSHPTSDSSYNEQFF

j_gene: TRBJ2-3
d_gene: NA
v_gene: TRBV30
abundance: NA
CDR3nt: TGTGCCTGGAGTGGGCCCGGGGTTAGCACAGATACGCAGTATTTT
CDR3aa: CAWSGPGVSTDTQYF

j_gene: TRBJ1-4
d_gene: NA
v_gene: TRBV28
abundance: NA
CDR3nt: TGTGCCAGCGGGGTTGTCGGGCCCACAGGGTTGAATGAAAAACTGTTTTTT
CDR3aa: CASGVVGPTGLNEKLFF

j_gene: TRBJ1-3
d_gene: TRBD1
v_gene: TRBV7-9
abundance: NA
CDR3nt: TGTGCCAGCAGCTGGGACAGGGATGCTGGAAACACCATATATTTT
CDR3aa: CASSWDRDAGNTIYF